Following are 8 T cell receptor beta chains from one sample sequenced in a study of blood T cells in healthy people across ages. The authors ran a second PCR of about 7 to 12 cycles using a sample-barcoded 5' primer and a J-beta primer mix. TCRdb fed the 5' RACE reads into MiXCR, producing one record per CDR3 protein. Among around 990,000 distinct CDR3 sequences listed, more than 30% were seen once. Sample: blood. The receptors come from a man in his late teens or twenties in good health.

The rearrangement uses TRBV10-3 and TRBJ2-3; TRBD2 matches 10 bases. CDR3 size: 15 residues. Unmatched junction bases numbered 6, after V lost 6 bases and J lost 3 bases. Germline V gene sequence: CDR1 ENHRY, CDR2 SYGVKD. The DNA for the CDR3 is TGTGCCATCAGACCTAGCGGGGGCACGACAGATACGCAGTATTTT. Its translation is CAIRPSGGTTDTQYF.

This chain connects TRBV7-9 to TRBJ1-1; 12 bases fit TRBD1. The CDR3 is 18 residues long. In germline, CDR1 is SEHNR, CDR2 FQNEAQ (reference sequence). After removal of 4 bases from V and 1 base from J, the junction contained 10 bases not matched to a gene. The CDR3 sequence is CASSSSGTGGITNTEAFF. The CDR3 region has the DNA TGTGCCAGCAGCTCATCCGGGACAGGGGGCATCACGAACACTGAAGCTTTCTTT. Full variable domain (remainder filled in from reference TRBV7-9 and TRBJ1-1): DTGVSQNPRHKITKRGQNVTFRCDPISEHNRLYWYRQTLGQGPEFLTYFQNEAQLEKSRLLSDRFSAERPKGSFSTLEIQRTEQGDSAMYLCASSSSGTGGITNTEAFFGQGTRLTVV.

This clonotype was detected only a few times. The gene calls are TRBV6-2 or TRBV6-3 and TRBJ1-1; 11 nucleotides agree with TRBD1. The germline V gene encodes CDR1 MNHEY and CDR2 SVGEGT. CDR3 size: 15 residues. The trim removed 2 bases at V and 7 bases at J, leaving 6 bases unmatched. In DNA form, the CDR3 reads TGTGCCAGCAGTTACCCCGGACAGGGGGCTGGTGAAGCTTTCTTT. This sequence encodes CASSYPGQGAGEAFF.

The V and J genes are TRBV28 and TRBJ2-5; D perhaps matches TRBD1 (6 bases). The tail of the sequence fits TRBJ2-7 better, so the J call may be wrong. The CDR3 covers 15 residues. Germline assignment: CDR1 MDHEN and CDR2 SYDVKM. For the CDR3, the DNA is TGTGCCACCCACTCCAGGGGAGTAAGCTCCTACGAGCAGTACTTC. The encoded protein is CATHSRGVSSYEQYF.

This clonotype showed up just a few times. The chain links TRBV24-1 to TRBJ2-5; D call uncertain. The CDR3 runs to 16 residues. Germline lookup yields CDR1 KGHDR and CDR2 SFDVKD. The V gene lost 3 bases and the J gene lost 4 bases, with 17 bases spanning the gap. In nucleotides, the CDR3 is TGTGCCACCAGTGATCCGAGACTGAGCCCCCCAGAGACCCAGTACTTC. Amino acids: CATSDPRLSPPETQYF.

This chain joins TRBV20-1 and TRBJ1-1; D unresolved. Trimming left V 1 base short and J 3 bases short, with 12 bases between. Germline assignment: CDR1 DFQATT and CDR2 SNEGSKA (reference sequence). CDR3 length: 14 amino acids. CDR3 in amino acids: CSARGAPMDTEAFF. The CDR3 nucleotides are TGCAGTGCTAGAGGCGCCCCAATGGACACTGAAGCTTTCTTT.

The chain joins TRBV3-1 to TRBJ1-2; D gene ambiguous. The CDR3 covers 14 residues. Trimming removed 6 bases at V and 7 bases at J, with 18 bases between. The germline V gene has CDR1 LGHDT and CDR2 YNNKEL (reference sequence). The CDR3 reads CASRETTVSGGYTF. The CDR3 DNA sequence: TGTGCCAGCAGGGAGACGACGGTGAGTGGTGGCTACACCTTC. The full variable domain, in which reference TRBV3-1 and TRBJ1-2 provide the parts outside the CDR3, is DTAVSQTPKYLVTQMGNDKSIKCEQNLGHDTMYWYKQDSKKFLKIMFSYNNKELIINETVPNRFSPKSPDKAHLNLHINSLELGDSAVYFCASRETTVSGGYTFGSGTRLTVV.

This clonotype was seen ten or more times. J is TRBJ1-2 and V is TRBV12-3 or TRBV12-4; D unresolved. The length of the CDR3 is 13 residues. Trimming took 1 base from V and 4 from J, leaving 7 bases between them. CDR3 sequence: CASSLGPVYGYTF. CDR3 nucleotide sequence: TGTGCCAGCAGTTTAGGGCCAGTCTATGGCTACACCTTC.